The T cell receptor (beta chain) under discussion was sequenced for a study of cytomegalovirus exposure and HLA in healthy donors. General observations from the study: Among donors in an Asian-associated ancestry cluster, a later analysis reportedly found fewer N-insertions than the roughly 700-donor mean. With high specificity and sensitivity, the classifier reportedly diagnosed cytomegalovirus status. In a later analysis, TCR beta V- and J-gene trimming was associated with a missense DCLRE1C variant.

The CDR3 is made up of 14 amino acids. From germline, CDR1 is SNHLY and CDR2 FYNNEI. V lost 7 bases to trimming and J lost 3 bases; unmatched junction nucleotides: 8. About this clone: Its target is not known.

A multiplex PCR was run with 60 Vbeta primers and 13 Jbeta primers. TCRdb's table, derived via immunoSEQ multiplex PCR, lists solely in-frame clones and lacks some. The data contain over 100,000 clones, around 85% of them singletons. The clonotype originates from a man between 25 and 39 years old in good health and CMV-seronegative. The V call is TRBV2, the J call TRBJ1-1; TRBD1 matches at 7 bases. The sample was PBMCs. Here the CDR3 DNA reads TGTGCCAGCAAAAGACAGGGTTACGACACTGAAGCTTTCTTT. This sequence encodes CASKRQGYDTEAFF.